This T cell receptor beta chain derives from a study of blood T cells in healthy people across ages. Next came a second PCR, run for about 6 to 12 cycles, which used a sample-barcoded 5' primer along with a J-beta primer mix. Each cDNA molecule carried a tag from a template-switch adaptor that contained 12 random nucleotides. TCRdb reanalysed the 5' RACE reads using MiXCR and keeps one entry per CDR3 protein. The sample shows 800,000 to 950,000 distinct CDR3 sequences, 29% of them seen only once. Germline CDR1 SGHRS, CDR2 YFSETQ. The CDR3 spans 16 residues. V shed 1 base and J shed 1 base, with 13 bases lying between them. The data also belong to a second study, concerning T cells of mothers and their children. As that report states: Detection of persistent microchimeric T cell clones did not occur.

This TCR derives from a woman in her 40s in good health. The rearrangement uses TRBV5-1 and TRBJ2-3, with D possibly being TRBD1 (5 bases). Sequenced input: blood. CDR3 amino acids: CASSLYQGRGTDTQYF. The CDR3 DNA reads TGCGCCAGCAGCTTGTACCAAGGCAGGGGCACAGATACGCAGTATTTT.